The 25 T cell receptor beta chains in this list originate from one sample, sequenced in a study of vaccination effects on CD4 cells after COVID-19. ViraFEST expansion of antigen-specific CD4+ T cells with viral peptide pools preceded sequencing. Culture proceeded for approximately nine days, and CD4+ T cells were then isolated. Recipients of the vaccine had no prior SARS-CoV-2 infection and negative nucleocapsid antibodies. For these TCRs, the target antigens are not known. Only in-frame clones appear in the TCRdb table, and some are missing; sequencing was by immunoSEQ multiplex PCR. This table has 60,000 to 65,000 clones, approximately 71% appearing once. This material consisted of CD4+ T cells from PBMCs cultured with HCoV-OC43 spike peptides, taken before COVID-19 vaccination. Subset denoted: HCoV-OC43 spike overlapping peptide pool stimulation. The receptor set was obtained from a human donor who received a COVID-19 vaccine.

The chain joins TRBV7-2 to TRBJ2-5, with D hard to call. This CDR3 has 13 residues. Trimming removed 0 bases from V and 5 bases from J, with 7 bases in between. The germline V gene has CDR1 SGHTA and CDR2 FQGNSA. The CDR3 protein is CASSLAVSETQYF. The CDR3 DNA is TGTGCCAGCAGCTTAGCTGTTAGTGAGACCCAGTACTTC.

This clone turned up a few times. The chain links TRBV11-2 to TRBJ2-2; TRBD2 agrees at 14 bases. The germline V gene has CDR1 SGHAT and CDR2 FQNNGV. Germline trimming cut 0 bases from V and 1 base from J; bases unmatched to any gene: 4. The CDR3 spans 19 residues. CDR3 coding DNA: TGTGCCAGCAGCTTAGATACCGGACTAGCGGGGGGGAACACCGGGGAGCTGTTTTTT. Translated, it gives CASSLDTGLAGGNTGELFF.

This sequence joins TRBV9 and TRBJ2-3, with D possibly being TRBD2 (6 bases). The CDR3 covers 16 residues. Trimming pared 0 bases from V and 0 bases from J, leaving 11 bases between. Germline V gene data show CDR1 as SGDLS and CDR2 as YYNGEE. The chain's CDR3 is CASSVDRGTSTDTQYF. The CDR3 bases are TGTGCCAGCAGCGTAGACCGGGGGACTAGCACAGATACGCAGTATTTT.

V usage is TRBV30 and J usage is TRBJ1-1; no reliable D call. The CDR3 spans 14 residues. Trimming stripped 2 bases from V and 4 bases from J, with 14 bases between. The V gene's germline CDR1 is GTSNPN and CDR2 SVGIG (reference sequence). The CDR3 nucleotides read TGTGCCTGGAGTTTCCTCCCGGGGTTCACTGAAGCTTTCTTT. It encodes CAWSFLPGFTEAFF.

There are a few counts of this clone. This chain uses TRBV5-1 with TRBJ1-1; 8 bases map to TRBD1. The CDR3 covers 13 residues. V lost 8 bases and J lost 1; bases outside the gene matches: 4. CDR1 is SGHRS, CDR2 YFSETQ, per germline. The CDR3 is CASCQGANTEAFF. The CDR3, as DNA: TGCGCCAGTTGTCAGGGGGCGAACACTGAAGCTTTCTTT.

Only one count was recorded for this clone. The chain uses TRBV2 and TRBJ2-1; 10 bases line up with TRBD2. The ends lost 9 bases at V and 4 bases at J; junction bases unmatched: 6. The germline CDR1 and CDR2 sequences are SNHLY and FYNNEI. The length of the CDR3 is 14 residues. CDR3 sequence (DNA): TGTGCCAGTTGGACTAGCGGCACATACAATGAGCAGTTCTTC. Its protein is CASWTSGTYNEQFF.

This chain joins TRBV19 and TRBJ2-2; possible D gene TRBD2, 6 bases. The V end lost 1 base, the J end lost 6 bases, and 12 bases lay between the germline ends. Germline V gene lookup returns CDR1 LNHDA and CDR2 SQIVND (reference sequence). CDR3 length: 15 residues. CDR3 residues: CASSIVFGGSGELFF. The CDR3 DNA is TGTGCCAGTAGTATAGTTTTCGGGGGATCCGGGGAGCTGTTTTTT.

The chain has TRBV7-3 and TRBJ2-1, with TRBD2 matching 15 bases. This CDR3 contains 13 residues. J gave up 8 bases and V 8 bases, and 1 base lay outside the gene matches. CDR1 and CDR2 from the germline V gene are SGHTA and FQGTGA. The CDR3 sequence is CASGLAGGHEQFF. The CDR3 nucleotides read TGTGCCAGCGGACTAGCGGGGGGGCATGAGCAGTTCTTC. The full variable domain, with the rest looked up from reference TRBV7-3 and TRBJ2-1, is GAGVSQTPSNKVTEKGKYVELRCDPISGHTALYWYRQSLGQGPEFLIYFQGTGAADDSGLPNDRFFAVRPEGSVSTLKIQRTERGDSAVYLCASGLAGGHEQFFGPGTRLTVL.

The chain combines TRBV24-1 with TRBJ2-2, with D perhaps TRBD1 or TRBD2 (5 bases each). The CDR3 extends over 16 amino acids. The germline V gene encodes CDR1 KGHDR and CDR2 SFDVKD. V shed 0 bases and J shed 4 bases, with 11 bases lying between them. As DNA, the CDR3 is TGTGCCACCAGTGATTTGGTCAGGGCGGGCACCGGGGAGCTGTTTTTT. Residues: CATSDLVRAGTGELFF.

The chain couples TRBV4-2 to TRBJ1-3, with TRBD1 matching 7 bases. The CDR3 runs to 14 residues. Losses at the gene ends were 8 bases for V and 2 bases for J; bases not matched to a gene: 6. Germline values: CDR1 LGHNA, CDR2 YNFKEQ. The CDR3 region is CASQKGAAGNTIYF. In DNA form, the CDR3 reads TGTGCCAGCCAAAAGGGGGCGGCTGGAAACACCATATATTTT.

This clone qualifies as large. This sequence joins TRBV6-2 or TRBV6-3 and TRBJ1-2; weak D call: TRBD1 (5 bases). The germline CDR1 and CDR2 sequences are MNHEY and SVGEGT. The CDR3 is made up of 14 amino acids. Trimming shortened V by 2 bases and J by 8 bases, and 15 bases separated the two germline ends. CDR3 bases: TGTGCCAGCAGTTACCCCCGGGACCTAAGGGGCTACACCTTC. Its protein is CASSYPRDLRGYTF.

This clone was detected once. The chain recombines TRBV18 with TRBJ2-7; D is undetermined. Germline V gene lookup returns CDR1 KGHSH and CDR2 LQKENI. V was cut by 5 bases and J by 7 bases, with 18 bases left in between. The CDR3 is 14 amino acids. The CDR3 DNA reads TGTGCCAGCTCAAACATCCCCCGAGGACCGGAGCAGTACGTC. It encodes CASSNIPRGPEQYV.

This chain connects TRBV6-5 to TRBJ1-3; no firm D call. Trimming took 5 bases from V and 0 from J, leaving 8 bases between them. CDR3 length: 14 amino acids. Germline V lookup: CDR1 MNHEY, CDR2 SVGAGI. CDR3 sequence (DNA): TGTGCCAGCAGTCGTGGTTTCTCTGGAAACACCATATATTTT. It is translated as CASSRGFSGNTIYF.

The chain combines TRBV3-1 (or the pseudogene TRBV3-2) with TRBJ2-3; 8 bases are a match to TRBD1. Losses at the gene ends were 4 bases for V and 4 bases for J; bases not matched to a gene: 4. Germline-derived CDR1 and CDR2 are LGHDT and YNNKEL (reference sequence). The CDR3 has 14 residues. The CDR3 here is CASSPDRGADTQYF. The CDR3 DNA is TGTGCCAGCAGCCCAGACAGGGGTGCAGATACGCAGTATTTT.

The chain joins TRBV24-1 to TRBJ2-1; TRBD2 matches 7 bases. Looked up from germline, CDR1 is KGHDR and CDR2 is SFDVKD. The CDR3 contains 15 residues. With 0 bases clipped from V and 5 bases from J, the junction kept 3 bases outside the gene matches. CDR3 protein: CATSDLGGRDNEQFF. CDR3 nucleotide sequence: TGTGCCACCAGTGATTTGGGTGGGAGGGACAATGAGCAGTTCTTC.

The chain couples TRBV5-5 to TRBJ2-5; 14 positions match TRBD2. The V gene end was trimmed by 4 bases and the J gene end by 4 bases; junction bases not matched to a gene: 12. Per the germline V gene, CDR1 is SGHKS and CDR2 is YYEKEE (reference sequence). The CDR3 runs to 18 residues. CDR3 bases: TGTGCCAGCAGCACAACCGGGACTAGCGGGGGTAGGGGAGAGACCCAGTACTTC. Protein sequence: CASSTTGTSGGRGETQYF.

The rearrangement uses TRBV7-3 and TRBJ2-5; 9 positions agree with TRBD2. After removal of 2 bases from V and 3 bases from J, the junction contained 4 bases not matched to a gene. Germline assignment: CDR1 SGHTA and CDR2 FQGTGA. The CDR3 has 15 residues. Here the CDR3 DNA reads TGTGCCAGCAGCTTACAGGCGGGGGGGGAAGAGACCCAGTACTTC. It encodes CASSLQAGGEETQYF.

This clone has just a few counts. The chain employs TRBV6-1 and TRBJ1-1, with D possibly being TRBD1 (6 bases). In germline, CDR1 is MNHNS, CDR2 SASEGT. The CDR3 spans 16 residues. Trimming removed 3 bases from V and 2 bases from J, with 16 bases in between. The CDR3 nucleotides read TGTGCCAGCAGTGACAGGGGAACGTCACAAAACACTGAAGCTTTCTTT. This translates into CASSDRGTSQNTEAFF.

The chain uses TRBV6-5 and TRBJ2-7, with D possibly being TRBD2 (5 bases). The CDR3 covers 13 residues. Germline loops: CDR1 MNHEY, CDR2 SVGAGI. Trimming stripped 6 bases from V and 0 bases from J, with 9 bases between. The CDR3 DNA reads TGTGCCAGCAGCCGAGGACTCTCCTACGAGCAGTACGTC. Translation: CASSRGLSYEQYV.

This sequence joins TRBV7-5 and TRBJ1-4. TRBV7-5 is described as a pseudogene. The CDR3 runs to 14 residues. CDR3 DNA sequence: TGTGCCAGAAGCCTCGGAGGGCGGGAAGAAAAACTGTTTTTT. Residues: CARSLGGREEKLFF.

The J gene is TRBJ1-5, the V gene TRBV20-1; the D is unclear. Germline V CDR1 and CDR2: DFQATT, SNEGSKA (reference sequence). The germline V and J ends were trimmed by 3 bases and 3 bases, with 9 bases remaining between them. The CDR3 sequence is 13 residues long. In DNA form, the CDR3 reads TGCAGTGCTAGTCGGGTTGCCAATCAGCCCCAGCATTTT. Translating it yields CSASRVANQPQHF.

The V and J genes are TRBV6-1 and TRBJ1-1; D remains ambiguous. There are 11 residues in the CDR3. V was trimmed by 3 bases and J by 9 bases, leaving 8 bases between them. Germline CDR1 MNHNS, CDR2 SASEGT. The CDR3 sequence: CASSEALKAFF. CDR3 nucleotides: TGTGCCAGCAGTGAGGCCCTGAAAGCTTTCTTT.

V usage is TRBV24-1 and J usage is TRBJ2-5; D unclear. The CDR3 runs to 15 residues. V was clipped by 5 bases and J by 0 bases, with 12 bases between them. Germline V gene data show CDR1 as KGHDR and CDR2 as SFDVKD. The chain's CDR3 is CATSGAGAYQETQYF. The CDR3 DNA is TGTGCCACCAGTGGGGCAGGAGCGTACCAAGAGACCCAGTACTTC.

This clone was observed a handful of times. The chain couples TRBV5-1 to TRBJ1-2, with TRBD1 as a possible D gene (5 bases). The CDR3 totals 17 residues. CDR1 and CDR2 from the germline V gene are SGHRS and YFSETQ. Trimming removed 0 bases at V and 7 bases at J, with 22 bases between. CDR3 DNA sequence: TGCGCCAGCAGCTTGGGCCCCCCGCAGGGATTGGACGCTGGCTACACCTTC. It is translated as CASSLGPPQGLDAGYTF.

J is TRBJ1-5 and V is TRBV19; D might be TRBD1 (6 bases). The germline V gene encodes CDR1 LNHDA and CDR2 SQIVND (reference sequence). V lost 10 bases, J lost 2 bases, and 24 bases lay in between. The CDR3 length is 17 residues. The DNA for the CDR3 is TGTGCCACATCGCCTTTGGGGCAGGGGCCGGGCAATCAGCCCCAGCATTTT. Translated: CATSPLGQGPGNQPQHF.